The source of this T cell receptor beta chain is a study of response to subunit inactivated influenza vaccine. General study points: The authors proposed limited new T cell recruitment per seasonal influenza vaccination.

TCRdb re-derived calls from the RT-PCR reads in MiXCR, one entry per CDR3 protein. This table holds under 550,000 distinct CDR3 sequences, around 7.7% found once. V shed 2 bases and J shed 5 bases, with 7 bases lying between them. The V gene's germline CDR1 is SGHTA and CDR2 FQGTGA. The CDR3 runs 14 residues. This clonotype has more than one count but fewer than ten. Its matching antigen is unknown. The sequence came from a man aged 45-69 years who received an inactivated influenza vaccine. This chain uses TRBV7-3 with TRBJ1-6; D is undetermined. Sequencing was performed on PBMCs from blood, taken around 2 years after vaccination. In DNA, the CDR3 is TGTGCCAGCAGCTTAGGGGTAAATAATTCACCCCTCCACTTT. Translated, it gives CASSLGVNNSPLHF.